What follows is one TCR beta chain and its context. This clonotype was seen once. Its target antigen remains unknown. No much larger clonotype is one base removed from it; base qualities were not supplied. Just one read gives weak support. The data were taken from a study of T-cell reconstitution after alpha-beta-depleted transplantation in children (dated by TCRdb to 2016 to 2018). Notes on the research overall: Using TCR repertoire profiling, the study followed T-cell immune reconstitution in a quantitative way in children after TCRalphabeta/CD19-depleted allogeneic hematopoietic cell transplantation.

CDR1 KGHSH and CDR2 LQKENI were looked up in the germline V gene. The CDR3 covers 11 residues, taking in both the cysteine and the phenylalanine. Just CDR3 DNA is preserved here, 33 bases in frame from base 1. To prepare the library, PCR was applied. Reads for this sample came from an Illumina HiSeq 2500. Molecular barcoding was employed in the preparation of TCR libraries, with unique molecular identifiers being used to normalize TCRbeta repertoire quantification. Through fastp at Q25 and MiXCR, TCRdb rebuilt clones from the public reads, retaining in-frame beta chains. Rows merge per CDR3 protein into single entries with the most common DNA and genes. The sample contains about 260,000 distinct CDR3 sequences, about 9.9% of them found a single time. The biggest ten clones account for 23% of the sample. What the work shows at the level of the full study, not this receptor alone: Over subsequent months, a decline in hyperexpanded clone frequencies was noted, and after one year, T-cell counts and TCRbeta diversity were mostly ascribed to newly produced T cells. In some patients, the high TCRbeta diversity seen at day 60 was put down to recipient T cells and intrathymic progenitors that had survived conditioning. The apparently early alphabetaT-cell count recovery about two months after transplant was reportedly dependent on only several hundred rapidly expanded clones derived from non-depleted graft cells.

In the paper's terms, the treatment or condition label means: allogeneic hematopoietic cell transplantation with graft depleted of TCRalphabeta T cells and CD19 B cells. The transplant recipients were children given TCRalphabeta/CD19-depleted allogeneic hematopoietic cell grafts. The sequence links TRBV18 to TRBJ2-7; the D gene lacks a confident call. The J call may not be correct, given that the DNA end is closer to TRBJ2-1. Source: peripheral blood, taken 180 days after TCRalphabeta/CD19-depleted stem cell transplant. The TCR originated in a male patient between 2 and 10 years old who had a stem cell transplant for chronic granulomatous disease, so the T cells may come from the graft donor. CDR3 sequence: CASSADTEQFF. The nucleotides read TGTGCCAGCTCAGCTGATACGGAGCAGTTCTTC.